A single TCR beta chain is shown here with its context. This record belongs to a study of blood T cell repertoires in COVID-19. In the study overall: Samples taken during acute and convalescent COVID-19 were collected in the United States, Italy and Spain.

J gave up 2 bases and V 1 base, and 9 bases lay outside the gene matches. In germline, CDR1 is MNHNS, CDR2 SASEGT. CDR3 length: 17 residues. The data were produced by immunoSEQ multiplex PCR, yet TCRdb's version contains in-frame clones alone and is incomplete. The table includes approximately 350,000 clones, approximately 92% detected once. This sequence originates from a man between 18 and 29 years old who had recovered from COVID-19. V and J are TRBV6-1 and TRBJ2-3; 7 bases align to TRBD2. Sequencing used PBMCs or T cells enriched from blood (not recorded which). The CDR3 region has the DNA TGTGCCAGCAGTGAAGTGGCGGGGGATAGATACACAGATACGCAGTATTTT. It encodes CASSEVAGDRYTDTQYF.